One and the same sample provided the 15 T cell receptor beta chains below, sequenced in a study of Ad26.COV2.S vaccination and SARS-CoV-2 variants. Profiled with immunoSEQ multiplex PCR; TCRdb holds only in-frame clones, not every one. The sample has 180,000 or so clones; around nine tenths are singletons. The material was peripheral blood, obtained after recovery from COVID-19. These receptors all come from a human donor who had recovered from COVID-19.

This chain joins TRBV7-3 and TRBJ1-6; D unresolved. Per germline, CDR1 SGHTA and CDR2 FQGTGA. The CDR3 is 13 amino acids. V dropped 6 bases and J dropped 0 bases, with 3 bases sitting between them. The CDR3, as DNA: TGTGCCAGCAGGAGCTCCTATAATTCACCCCTCCACTTT. This encodes CASRSSYNSPLHF.

The rearrangement links TRBV6-5 to TRBJ2-7; no definite D call. Germline CDR1 MNHEY, CDR2 SVGAGI. This CDR3 has 13 residues. Between the trimmed V and J ends, which lost 6 bases and 3 bases, there was a span of 12 bases. CDR3: CASSSDRIYEQYF. The CDR3 nucleotides are TGTGCCAGCAGCTCGGACCGGATCTACGAGCAGTACTTC.

The chain carries TRBV19 and TRBJ1-5, with D unresolved. The CDR3 length is 16 residues. V was trimmed by 1 base and J by 2 bases, leaving 12 bases between them. CDR1 and CDR2 (germline): LNHDA, SQIVND (reference sequence). CDR3 in DNA: TGTGCCAGTAGTATAGTTGGCCTTTCAGGCAATCAGCCCCAGCATTTT. It encodes CASSIVGLSGNQPQHF.

The chain combines TRBV7-3 with TRBJ1-6; D gene ambiguous. The CDR3 is 13 amino acids. Trimming cost V 0 bases and J 19 bases, with 16 bases left between them. Germline-derived CDR1 and CDR2 are SGHTA and FQGTGA. The CDR3 nucleotides are TGTGCCAGCAGCTTAACCCCTAGGCAGCAGCTACACTTT. Translating it yields CASSLTPRQQLHF.

V gene TRBV3-1 (or the pseudogene TRBV3-2) combines with J gene TRBJ1-6; D perhaps matches TRBD1 (5 bases). Germline-derived CDR1 and CDR2 are LGHDT and YNNKEL (reference sequence). The CDR3 contains 14 residues. With 1 base removed from V and 10 bases from J, the gap between germline ends came to 11 bases. The CDR3 DNA reads TGTGCCAGCAGCCAAGGGGTTAGGGGCTCACCCCTCCACTTT. Encoded protein: CASSQGVRGSPLHF.

The chain has TRBV28 and TRBJ2-1; perhaps D is TRBD1 or TRBD2 (5 bases each). The germline V and J ends were trimmed by 2 bases and 12 bases, with 14 bases remaining between them. CDR1 and CDR2 (germline): MDHEN, SYDVKM. The CDR3 sequence is 13 residues long. CDR3 in amino acids: CASSLSRGPGQFF. Here the CDR3 DNA reads TGTGCCAGCAGTTTAAGCCGGGGACCGGGGCAGTTCTTC. Together with reference TRBV28 and TRBJ2-1, the CDR3 gives the full variable domain: DVKVTQSSRYLVKRTGEKVFLECVQDMDHENMFWYRQDPGLGLRLIYFSYDVKMKEKGDIPEGYSVSREKKERFSLILESASTNQTSMYLCASSLSRGPGQFFGPGTRLTVL.

Of note for this clone: Other nucleotide sequences in the sample specify the same CDR3. The rearrangement uses TRBV12-3 or TRBV12-4 and TRBJ1-2; no firm D call. The length of the CDR3 is 12 residues. With 5 bases removed from V and 5 bases from J, the gap between germline ends came to 9 bases. The DNA for the CDR3 is TGTGCCAGCAGTCCTAATGGGTATGGCTACACCTTC. Its translation: CASSPNGYGYTF.

This chain connects TRBV19 to TRBJ1-1, with D unresolved. Germline values: CDR1 LNHDA, CDR2 SQIVND (reference sequence). The V end lost 5 bases, the J end lost 0 bases, and 7 bases lay between the germline ends. CDR3 size: 13 residues. The CDR3 DNA is TGTGCCAGTAGTGGCGGCCTGAACACTGAAGCTTTCTTT. It specifies CASSGGLNTEAFF.

The V gene is TRBV1, the J gene TRBJ1-3. TRBV1 is designated a pseudogene. This CDR3 comprises 16 residues. The DNA for the CDR3 is TGCACCAGCAGCCAAGATGGAGGGTATGGGGGAAACACCATATATTTT. Protein sequence: CTSSQDGGYGGNTIYF.

The chain links TRBV27 to TRBJ2-7; tentative D call: TRBD1 (6 bases). Trimming cost V 6 bases and J 7 bases, with 16 bases left between them. The CDR3 totals 13 residues. The germline CDR1 and CDR2 sequences are MNHEY and SMNVEV (reference sequence). As DNA, the CDR3 is TGTGCCAGCAGCCCTAATACAGGGTGGGAGCAGTACTTC. The encoded protein is CASSPNTGWEQYF.

This chain uses TRBV4-2 with TRBJ1-5, with 8 bases fitting TRBD1. The CDR3 has 16 residues. V gave up 0 bases and J gave up 3 bases; unmatched junction bases: 4. Germline lookup yields CDR1 LGHNA and CDR2 YNFKEQ. The CDR3 loop reads CASSQDRTGPNQPQHF. The CDR3 region has the DNA TGTGCCAGCAGCCAAGATAGGACAGGGCCCAATCAGCCCCAGCATTTT.

J is TRBJ2-1 and V is TRBV5-5; TRBD1 is a possible D gene (6 bases). CDR3 length equals 17 residues. Germline values: CDR1 SGHKS, CDR2 YYEKEE (reference sequence). Trimming stripped 4 bases from V and 8 bases from J, with 25 bases between. CDR3 sequence: CASSALQSGGAYDEQFF. CDR3 bases: TGTGCCAGCAGCGCTCTACAGTCTGGGGGCGCTTATGATGAGCAGTTCTTC.

The chain links TRBV30 to TRBJ2-7, with D unresolved. Germline CDR1 and CDR2: GTSNPN and SVGIG (reference sequence). The V end was cut by 3 bases, the J end by 7 bases, with 10 bases between. The CDR3 extends over 11 amino acids. The CDR3, as DNA: TGTGCCTGGAGCGCATTTGAGGAGCAGTACTTC. Its translation is CAWSAFEEQYF.

This chain links TRBV9 with TRBJ1-1; 10 bases are shared with TRBD1. Looked up from germline, CDR1 is SGDLS and CDR2 is YYNGEE. The junction had 7 bases not matched to a gene; V was cut back by 4 bases and J by 7 bases. CDR3 length equals 14 residues. The CDR3 region has the DNA TGTGCCAGCAGCAGGGGGACAGGGGCCAATGAAGCTTTCTTT. This sequence encodes CASSRGTGANEAFF.

J is TRBJ1-2 and V is TRBV25-1, with 8 bases identical to TRBD1. V shed 6 bases, J shed 3 bases, and the junction held 12 bases outside the gene matches. This CDR3 is built from 16 residues. Germline assignment: CDR1 MGHDK and CDR2 SYGVNS. DNA for the CDR3: TGTGCCAGCAGCGCCCCCTCCGGGACAGGATACTATGGCTACACCTTC. This sequence encodes CASSAPSGTGYYGYTF.